Presented here are 24 T cell receptor beta chains from one specimen sequenced in a study of OX40 agonist ivuxolimab in advanced cancers. Here immunoSEQ multiplex PCR was the method, and the copy in TCRdb shows in-frame clones only, minus some. The table includes some 53,000 clones, roughly 94% detected once. The sample in question was CD4+ or CD8+ T cells sorted from blood, obtained in a trial of the OX40 agonist ivuxolimab. These receptors all come from an adult with an advanced solid tumor such as melanoma, head and neck, liver or kidney cancer.

The chain joins TRBV7-3 to TRBJ2-5, with D perhaps TRBD2 (6 bases). CDR1 and CDR2 (germline): SGHTA, FQGTGA. There are 18 residues in the CDR3. Trimming left V 2 bases short and J 5 bases short, with 24 bases between. CDR3 region: CASSLYRDSGKAGETQYF. The CDR3 DNA reads TGTGCCAGCAGCTTATATAGGGATAGCGGCAAGGCGGGGGAGACCCAGTACTTC.

This chain uses TRBV14 with TRBJ1-2; D remains unclear. This CDR3 is 14 amino acids long. Trimming removed 1 base at V and 7 bases at J, with 13 bases between. The V gene's germline CDR1 is SGHDN and CDR2 FVKESK. The CDR3 DNA sequence: TGTGCCAGCAGCCAAGTTGGGGTACTGGGTGGCTACACCTTC. Translation: CASSQVGVLGGYTF.

This clone showed up just a few times. The CDR3 protein is CASSPGDRQNYEQYF. DNA for the CDR3: TGTGCCAGCAGCCCAGGCGACAGGCAGAATTACGAGCAGTACTTC. J is TRBJ2-7 and V is TRBV7-9, with D perhaps matching TRBD1 (6 bases). Trimming cost V 5 bases and J 4 bases, with 18 bases left between them. Germline V lookup: CDR1 SEHNR, CDR2 FQNEAQ (reference sequence). The CDR3 consists of 15 residues.

DNA of the CDR3: TGTGCCAGTGATTTAGGCGGGAGGCCACCGGAGTATTTT. Its translation is CASDLGGRPPEYF. The chain links TRBV28 to TRBJ2-3, with TRBD2 matching 8 bases. Trimming cost V 9 bases and J 13 bases; bases outside gene matches: 15. Per germline, CDR1 MDHEN and CDR2 SYDVKM. This CDR3 contains 13 residues. The variable domain in full, with the rest retrieved from reference TRBV28 and TRBJ2-3, is DVKVTQSSRYLVKRTGEKVFLECVQDMDHENMFWYRQDPGLGLRLIYFSYDVKMKEKGDIPEGYSVSREKKERFSLILESASTNQTSMYLCASDLGGRPPEYFGPGTRLTVL.

The chain carries TRBV7-9 and TRBJ1-1, with 8 bases lining up with TRBD1. Unmatched junction bases numbered 8, after V lost 5 bases and J lost 3 bases. The CDR3 is made up of 15 amino acids. Per germline, CDR1 SEHNR and CDR2 FQNEAQ (reference sequence). CDR3: CASSQGQGTYTEAFF. CDR3 DNA sequence: TGTGCCAGCAGCCAAGGACAGGGAACGTACACTGAAGCTTTCTTT.

This clone was observed a single time. The genes are TRBV19 and TRBJ2-2; 7 bases agree with TRBD2. The CDR3 totals 18 residues. Germline CDR1 is LNHDA and CDR2 is SQIVND (reference sequence). The ends lost 7 bases at V and 3 bases at J; junction bases unmatched: 17. The CDR3 is CASNPPTSHGIDTGELFF. The CDR3 region has the DNA TGTGCCAGTAACCCACCGACTAGCCACGGGATCGACACCGGGGAGCTGTTTTTT.

V usage is TRBV30 and J usage is TRBJ2-2; D not resolved. The CDR3 is 14 residues long. Germline V gene lookup returns CDR1 GTSNPN and CDR2 SVGIG (reference sequence). V was shortened by 0 bases and J by 2 bases, with 7 bases between the two germline ends. The CDR3 sequence: CAWSVGLNTGELFF. The CDR3, as DNA: TGTGCCTGGAGTGTCGGGCTTAACACCGGGGAGCTGTTTTTT.

The V gene is TRBV27, the J gene TRBJ1-1; 7 bases map to TRBD1. CDR1 is MNHEY, CDR2 SMNVEV, per germline (reference sequence). This CDR3 has 13 amino acids. Germline trimming cut 5 bases from V and 5 bases from J; bases unmatched to any gene: 5. In nucleotides, the CDR3 is TGTGCCAGCAGTCCAGGGGGACGAACTGAAGCTTTCTTT. Its translation: CASSPGGRTEAFF.

In its sample, this clone was seen once. The CDR3 DNA reads TGTGCCAGCAGTTACTCCCCCGGACTTGAAGCTTTCTTT. Encoded protein: CASSYSPGLEAFF. The rearrangement links TRBV6-5 to TRBJ1-1, with D hard to call. V gave up 0 bases and J gave up 7 bases, with 9 bases separating them. CDR1 MNHEY and CDR2 SVGAGI come from the germline V gene. The length of the CDR3 is 13 residues.

This CDR3 is CASSEGINFSYNEQFF. CDR3 bases: TGTGCCAGCAGCGAGGGGATTAATTTCTCCTACAATGAGCAGTTCTTC. V is TRBV27 and J is TRBJ2-1; the D call may be TRBD1 or TRBD2 (5 bases each). Germline values: CDR1 MNHEY, CDR2 SMNVEV (reference sequence). Deletions cut 6 bases from V and 0 bases from J, with 15 bases between. The CDR3 spans 16 residues.

This sequence joins TRBV19 and TRBJ2-1; 9 nucleotides align to TRBD2. V lost 5 bases and J lost 4; bases outside the gene matches: 3. Per the germline V gene, CDR1 is LNHDA and CDR2 is SQIVND (reference sequence). The CDR3 extends over 14 amino acids. The CDR3 protein is CASSWGLAYNEQFF. CDR3 DNA: TGTGCCAGTAGTTGGGGACTAGCATACAATGAGCAGTTCTTC.

The gene calls are TRBV28 and TRBJ2-7; 7 positions match TRBD2. The germline V gene has CDR1 MDHEN and CDR2 SYDVKM. This CDR3 has 13 amino acids. V gave up 5 bases and J gave up 6 bases; unmatched junction bases: 7. The CDR3 bases are TGTGCCAGCAGTCCGGGACTACCTTCCGAGCAGTACTTC. Translating it yields CASSPGLPSEQYF.

V usage is TRBV9 and J usage is TRBJ2-1; 9 bases are a match to TRBD2. V dropped 4 bases and J dropped 1; count of bases not matched to a gene: 9. The germline gives CDR1 SGDLS, CDR2 YYNGEE. The CDR3 spans 17 residues. DNA for the CDR3: TGTGCCAGCAGCATCGACAATAGCGGGGGATCCTACAATGAGCAGTTCTTC. It encodes CASSIDNSGGSYNEQFF.

The rearrangement joins TRBV9 to TRBJ2-1, with D uncertain. CDR1 and CDR2 (germline): SGDLS, YYNGEE. V dropped 0 bases and J dropped 6 bases, with 13 bases sitting between them. The CDR3 extends over 15 amino acids. CDR3 sequence: CASSVGVNEFNEQFF. The CDR3 nucleotides read TGTGCCAGCAGCGTAGGAGTAAATGAGTTCAATGAGCAGTTCTTC.

This chain joins TRBV29-1 and TRBJ2-3; TRBD2 agrees at 7 bases. Germline CDR1 and CDR2: SQVTM and ANQGSEA. V was clipped by 5 bases and J by 2 bases; unmatched bases: 10. This CDR3 spans 15 amino acids. The CDR3 here is CSVPRASGHTDTQYF. DNA of the CDR3: TGCAGCGTTCCGAGGGCTAGCGGACACACAGATACGCAGTATTTT.

This rearrangement joins TRBV9 to TRBJ2-7; the D gene is possibly TRBD1 (6 bases). The CDR3 is made up of 13 amino acids. Trimming stripped 2 bases from V and 0 bases from J, with 6 bases between. From germline, CDR1 is SGDLS and CDR2 YYNGEE. CDR3 sequence reads: CASSVGHSYEQYF. The CDR3 DNA follows: TGTGCCAGCAGCGTGGGACACTCCTACGAGCAGTACTTC.

The chain couples TRBV10-3 to TRBJ1-5; no reliable D call. This CDR3 contains 13 residues. Trimming shortened V by 3 bases and J by 6 bases, and 9 bases separated the two germline ends. Looked up from germline, CDR1 is ENHRY and CDR2 is SYGVKD. In DNA, the CDR3 is TGTGCCATCAGTGAAGAAGGGTTTCAGCCCCAGCATTTT. This gives the protein CAISEEGFQPQHF.

In the case of this clone: This sample includes further DNA sequences coding for the same CDR3. The V gene is TRBV19, the J gene TRBJ2-7, with TRBD1 matching over 7 bases. Germline lookup yields CDR1 LNHDA and CDR2 SQIVND (reference sequence). Losses at the gene ends were 3 bases for V and 3 bases for J; bases not matched to a gene: 5. The CDR3 consists of 14 residues. Here the CDR3 reads CASSIAAGGYEQYF. The CDR3 nucleotides are TGTGCCAGTAGTATCGCGGCAGGGGGCTACGAGCAGTACTTC.

The chain is built from TRBV7-8 and TRBJ1-1; D gene ambiguous. This CDR3 region has 14 residues. Germline lookup yields CDR1 SGHVS and CDR2 FQNEAQ. Trimming removed 1 base from V and 0 bases from J, with 6 bases in between. CDR3 loop: CASSLGGLNTEAFF. Written as DNA, the CDR3 is TGTGCCAGCAGCTTAGGTGGGTTGAACACTGAAGCTTTCTTT.

This chain links TRBV5-1 with TRBJ2-2; D is possibly TRBD1 or TRBD2 (6 bases each). The germline V gene has CDR1 SGHRS and CDR2 YFSETQ. Trimming removed 2 bases at V and 0 bases at J, with 23 bases between. The CDR3 length is 20 residues. CDR3 in amino acids: CASSLAHYYAGHPNTGELFF. Written as DNA, the CDR3 is TGCGCCAGCAGCTTAGCCCACTACTATGCGGGACACCCGAACACCGGGGAGCTGTTTTTT. Full variable domain (missing parts from reference TRBV5-1 and TRBJ2-2): KAGVTQTPRYLIKTRGQQVTLSCSPISGHRSVSWYQQTPGQGLQFLFEYFSETQRNKGNFPGRFSGRQFSNSRSEMNVSTLELGDSALYLCASSLAHYYAGHPNTGELFFGEGSRLTVL.

The rearrangement joins TRBV5-1 to TRBJ2-7; D is ambiguous. The ends were cut back, 3 bases at V and 3 bases at J, with 4 bases in the middle. The CDR3 spans 11 residues. Germline CDR1 reads SGHRS; CDR2 reads YFSETQ. The CDR3 coding sequence is TGCGCCAGCAGCTCTTACTACGAGCAGTACTTC. Translated, it gives CASSSYYEQYF.

This rearrangement joins TRBV30 to TRBJ1-1, with D hard to call. The ends were cut back, 3 bases at V and 2 bases at J, with 7 bases in the middle. The CDR3 consists of 12 residues. The germline V gene has CDR1 GTSNPN and CDR2 SVGIG (reference sequence). CDR3 coding DNA: TGTGCCTGGAGGTATGGCAACACTGAAGCTTTCTTT. Translating it yields CAWRYGNTEAFF.

The chain has TRBV15 and TRBJ1-2, with 7 bases lining up with TRBD1. Germline lookup yields CDR1 LNHNV and CDR2 YYDKDF (reference sequence). The J segment lost 6 bases and the V segment lost 4 bases, leaving 11 bases of the junction unmatched. The length of the CDR3 is 15 residues. The CDR3 nucleotides read TGTGCCACCAGCACATTAGGGACAGCGATCCATGGCTACACCTTC. Translation: CATSTLGTAIHGYTF.

The chain combines TRBV29-1 with TRBJ2-1; D possibly corresponds to TRBD2 (6 bases). Trimming removed 6 bases from V and 7 bases from J, with 13 bases in between. There are 12 residues in the CDR3. Germline CDR1 reads SQVTM; CDR2 reads ANQGSEA. The CDR3 sequence is CSVDYGENEQFF. In DNA form, the CDR3 reads TGCAGCGTGGACTACGGGGAGAATGAGCAGTTCTTC.